This T cell receptor (beta chain) is from a study of shared clonotypes between healthy human individuals. Produced via immunoSEQ multiplex PCR; TCRdb's table is partial and in-frame only. Altogether 200,000 to 250,000 clones are present, under 80% being singletons, with the ten largest covering around 10%. Study-wide points: Clonotypes shared by all four sorted-subset donors had higher generation probabilities than non-shared clonotypes.

Comments on this clone: As yet, its antigen is unknown.

Participating donors were healthy, HIV-negative adults free of recent acute infections or vaccinations. The sequencing input was memory CD4+ T cells sorted from blood. Subset: CD45RA-negative fraction. This sequence originates from a man aged 25-45 years in good health.

CDR3 in amino acids: CASSFNGDIQYF. CDR3 coding DNA: TGTGCCAGCAGCTTCAATGGGGACATTCAGTACTTC. The rearrangement uses TRBV7-2 and TRBJ2-4; D remains ambiguous. CDR3 length equals 12 residues. Germline loops: CDR1 SGHTA, CDR2 FQGNSA. The V and J ends lost 3 bases and 8 bases respectively, with 8 bases between them.